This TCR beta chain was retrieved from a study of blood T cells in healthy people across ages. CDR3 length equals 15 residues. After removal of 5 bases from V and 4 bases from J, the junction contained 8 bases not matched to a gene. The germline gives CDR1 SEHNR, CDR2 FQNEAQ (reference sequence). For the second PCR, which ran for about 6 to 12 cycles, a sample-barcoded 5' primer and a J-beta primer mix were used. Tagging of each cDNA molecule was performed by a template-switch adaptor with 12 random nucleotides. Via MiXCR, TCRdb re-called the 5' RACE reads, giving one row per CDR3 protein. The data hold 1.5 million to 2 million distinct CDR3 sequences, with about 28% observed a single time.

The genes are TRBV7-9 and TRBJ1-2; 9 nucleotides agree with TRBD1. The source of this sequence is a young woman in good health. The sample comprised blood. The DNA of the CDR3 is TGTGCCAGCAGCATCGCCGGGACAGGGTTCTATGGCTACACCTTC. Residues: CASSIAGTGFYGYTF.